This T cell receptor beta chain derives from a study of regulatory T cells in long-lasting Graves disease. Study results and limitations: When disease was persistent, TRBV28, TRBJ1-2 and TRBJ2-5 were the favored segments. Sharing of public clonotypes was greater in persistent patients (roughly 2,900) than in new patients (roughly 1,000).

Construction of TCR beta libraries relied on iRepertoire HTBI primers and on Arm-PCR targeting CDR3 regions. Using its own MiXCR run on the multiplex PCR reads, TCRdb lists one record per CDR3 protein. This table holds under 250,000 distinct CDR3 sequences, approximately 19% found once. Time point meaning: newly diagnosed GD, antithyroid drugs for less than 3 months. Preparation of the TCR library used RNA extracted from PBMCs. In this sample, this clonotype turned up many times. The antigen is undetermined. The CDR3 covers 13 residues. In germline, CDR1 is LNHDA, CDR2 SQIVND (reference sequence). V lost 3 bases and J lost 1, with 6 bases in between. This same sample was also part of a study on T cells in Graves' hyperthyroidism and ophthalmopathy.

This chain joins TRBV19 and TRBJ1-1; TRBD1 might be the D (5 bases). Source: peripheral blood mononuclear cells (PBMCs), taken at new diagnosis, from a patient treated with antithyroid drugs. The sequence derives from a woman under 40 with Graves disease. This CDR3 reads CASSIGQNTEAFF. Written as DNA, the CDR3 is TGTGCCAGTAGTATTGGACAGAACACTGAAGCTTTCTTT.